A single sample is the source of the 12 T cell receptor beta chains below, sequenced in a study of identical twins. MiXCR, run by TCRdb on the 5' RACE reads, gives a single entry per CDR3 protein. The sample consists of some 900,000 distinct CDR3 sequences, about 12% of them appearing once. This sample was also put to use in a study of yellow fever vaccine responses in identical twins.

The source material was PBMCs. Receptors originate from a woman under 30 in good health.

The chain couples TRBV28 to TRBJ2-1, with TRBD2 identical over 10 bases. Losses at the gene ends were 5 bases for V and 3 bases for J; bases not matched to a gene: 7. Germline loops: CDR1 MDHEN, CDR2 SYDVKM. The CDR3 is 16 residues long. The CDR3 sequence: CASSTQLAGNYNEQFF. CDR3 DNA: TGTGCCAGCAGTACTCAACTAGCGGGGAACTACAATGAGCAGTTCTTC. The entire variable domain, with the rest obtained from reference TRBV28 and TRBJ2-1, is as follows: DVKVTQSSRYLVKRTGEKVFLECVQDMDHENMFWYRQDPGLGLRLIYFSYDVKMKEKGDIPEGYSVSREKKERFSLILESASTNQTSMYLCASSTQLAGNYNEQFFGPGTRLTVL.

This clonotype came up many times. This chain joins TRBV28 and TRBJ2-7; D unresolved. The CDR3 length is 16 residues. The ends were cut back, 5 bases at V and 5 bases at J, with 22 bases in the middle. Germline values: CDR1 MDHEN, CDR2 SYDVKM. CDR3 sequence reads: CASSEAPYGPQDEQYF. The DNA for the CDR3 is TGTGCCAGCAGTGAAGCCCCCTACGGTCCCCAGGACGAGCAGTACTTC.

The rearrangement links TRBV4-2 to TRBJ2-6; either TRBD1 or TRBD2 may supply D (6 bases each). The CDR3 sequence is 16 residues long. CDR1 is LGHNA, CDR2 YNFKEQ, per germline. The germline V and J ends were trimmed by 0 bases and 4 bases, with 10 bases remaining between them. This CDR3 reads CASSQDRGQGANVLTF. CDR3 nucleotides: TGTGCCAGCAGCCAAGATCGGGGGCAAGGGGCCAACGTCCTGACTTTC.

The CDR3 bases are TGTGCCAGCAGTTCCGGACAGCCAAATAACAATGAGCAGTTCTTC. It encodes CASSSGQPNNNEQFF. The chain employs TRBV12-3 or TRBV12-4 and TRBJ2-1, with D possibly matching TRBD1 (6 bases). V gave up 4 bases and J gave up 5 bases, with 15 bases separating them. CDR3 length equals 15 residues.

This rearrangement joins TRBV11-2 to TRBJ2-3; 13 positions agree with TRBD2. The CDR3 totals 19 residues. The ends lost 3 bases at V and 4 bases at J; junction bases unmatched: 13. CDR1 and CDR2 (germline): SGHAT, FQNNGV. CDR3 in amino acids: CASSLFGTSGKRRSDTQYF. DNA for the CDR3: TGTGCCAGCAGCTTGTTTGGGACTAGCGGGAAGCGCAGGTCAGATACGCAGTATTTT.

The chain links TRBV29-1 to TRBJ2-7, with 11 positions matching TRBD1. Germline V lookup: CDR1 SQVTM, CDR2 ANQGSEA. Losses at the gene ends were 2 bases for V and 3 bases for J; bases not matched to a gene: 3. This CDR3 contains 14 residues. CDR3 in DNA: TGCAGCGTTGAAAGGGACAGGGGGAACTACGAGCAGTACTTC. This sequence encodes CSVERDRGNYEQYF.

This clonotype occurred a few times. The chain is built from TRBV5-1 and TRBJ2-7; the match to TRBD2 covers 7 bases. Germline-derived CDR1 and CDR2 are SGHRS and YFSETQ. CDR3 size: 14 residues. Trimming at V came to 2 bases and at J to 7 bases, leaving 9 bases not matched to a gene. The CDR3 coding sequence is TGCGCCAGCAGCTTTGGAGCGGGGTCTGGGGAGCAGTACGTC. Encoded protein: CASSFGAGSGEQYV.

V gene TRBV4-1 combines with J gene TRBJ2-6; D is unresolved. Germline loops: CDR1 MGHRA, CDR2 YSYEKL. This CDR3 region has 16 residues. Trimming stripped 0 bases from V and 0 bases from J, with 6 bases between. The DNA for the CDR3 is TGCGCCAGCAGCCAAGATCGAGTCTCTGGGGCCAACGTCCTGACTTTC. This translates into CASSQDRVSGANVLTF.

This clonotype occurred a few times. The chain combines TRBV19 with TRBJ1-5; possible D gene TRBD1, 6 bases. Germline-derived CDR1 and CDR2 are LNHDA and SQIVND (reference sequence). With 7 bases removed from V and 0 bases from J, the gap between germline ends came to 10 bases. The CDR3 length is 14 residues. In nucleotides, the CDR3 is TGTGCCAGTACCTGGACAGTTAGCAATCAGCCCCAGCATTTT. The encoded protein is CASTWTVSNQPQHF.

This clonotype was detected ten times or more. This chain uses TRBV12-3 or TRBV12-4 with TRBJ1-5; a weak D match, TRBD1 (6 bases). Trimming shortened V by 7 bases and J by 7 bases, and 11 bases separated the two germline ends. The CDR3 is made up of 12 amino acids. In nucleotides, the CDR3 is TGTGCCAGCACCAGGGGCGGGCAGCCCCAGCATTTT. Its translation: CASTRGGQPQHF.

The gene calls are TRBV7-9 and TRBJ1-2, with D possibly being TRBD1 (5 bases). Trimming took 2 bases from V and 7 from J, leaving 14 bases between them. The CDR3 is 14 residues long. Germline V lookup: CDR1 SEHNR, CDR2 FQNEAQ (reference sequence). CDR3 sequence: CASSLTPPGLGYTF. The CDR3 nucleotides read TGTGCCAGCAGCTTAACCCCCCCGGGACTTGGCTACACCTTC.

The CDR3 region has the DNA TGTGCCAGCAGCCAAGAGGGGACCTCTAACACAGATACGCAGTATTTT. Translating it yields CASSQEGTSNTDTQYF. The chain joins TRBV3-1 to TRBJ2-3; D possibly uses TRBD1 or TRBD2 (5 bases each). This CDR3 is 16 amino acids long. Germline V gene lookup returns CDR1 LGHDT and CDR2 YNNKEL (reference sequence). V was cut by 0 bases and J by 2 bases, with 12 bases left in between.